A single sample gave rise to the 31 T cell receptor beta chains below, sequenced in a study of shared clonotypes between healthy human individuals. Data came from immunoSEQ multiplex PCR; TCRdb stores just in-frame clones and leaves some out. The table lists about 2.2 million clones, 93% of them singletons. Positive CCR7 selection of CD45RO-negative cells yielded the naive CD8 cells, and terminally differentiated effector memory CD45RA+ cells were excluded. Sequenced: naive CD8+ T cells from PBMCs. These TCRs come from a man between 18 and 35 years old in good health. Some clones in this sample may be carry-over from other donors' samples.

V gene TRBV7-9 combines with J gene TRBJ2-7; 10 bases are shared with TRBD2. Looked up from germline, CDR1 is SEHNR and CDR2 is FQNEAQ (reference sequence). The CDR3 is made up of 11 amino acids. The chain's CDR3 is CAEREGYEQYF. DNA of the CDR3: TGTGCTGAGCGGGAGGGCTACGAGCAGTACTTC.

The chain has TRBV14 and TRBJ1-2; 8 bases match TRBD1. The CDR3 totals 16 residues. V gave up 4 bases and J gave up 4 bases; unmatched junction bases: 11. Germline V CDR1 and CDR2: SGHDN, FVKESK. CDR3 bases: TGTGCCAGCAGCCCCCGGACAGGGACGGGCTCCTATGGCTACACCTTC. Residues: CASSPRTGTGSYGYTF.

The chain combines TRBV5-1 with TRBJ2-7; TRBD2 matches 9 bases. The germline V gene encodes CDR1 SGHRS and CDR2 YFSETQ. The CDR3 is 15 residues long. The V and J ends lost 0 bases and 1 base, in that order; junction bases with no gene match: 2. The CDR3 bases are TGCGCCAGCAGCTTGGAGGCGGGAGGGTCCTACGAGCAGTACTTC. Its translation: CASSLEAGGSYEQYF.

J is TRBJ1-4 and V is TRBV5-6, with D uncertain. This CDR3 region has 14 residues. Germline V lookup: CDR1 SGHDT, CDR2 YYEEEE. Trimming removed 4 bases from V and 8 bases from J, with 15 bases in between. CDR3 in amino acids: CASSPTPRGEKLFF. CDR3 in DNA: TGTGCCAGCAGCCCAACCCCCCGAGGGGAAAAACTGTTTTTT.

The V gene is TRBV6-5, the J gene TRBJ1-5, with D tentatively TRBD1 (6 bases). The germline gives CDR1 MNHEY, CDR2 SVGAGI. V lost 2 bases and J 11 bases, leaving 7 bases between the germline ends. The CDR3 contains 11 residues. DNA for the CDR3: TGTGCCAGCAGTTACGACAGGTCCCAGCATTTT. This translates into CASSYDRSQHF.

The gene calls are TRBV27 and TRBJ2-3, with a tentative D call TRBD2 (5 bases). With 9 bases removed from V and 2 bases from J, the gap between germline ends came to 21 bases. The length of the CDR3 is 16 residues. Germline V gene sequence: CDR1 MNHEY, CDR2 SMNVEV (reference sequence). The CDR3 reads CASSPDLGRVTDTQYF. The CDR3 nucleotides are TGTGCCAGTTCCCCGGACTTAGGAAGGGTCACAGATACGCAGTATTTT.

The CDR3 is CASSKDFAGSNQPQHF. The DNA for the CDR3 is TGTGCCAGTAGTAAGGACTTCGCGGGGAGCAATCAGCCCCAGCATTTT. The rearrangement links TRBV19 to TRBJ1-5; D remains ambiguous. Germline assignment: CDR1 LNHDA and CDR2 SQIVND (reference sequence). V lost 4 bases to trimming and J lost 1 base, with 14 bases between them. The CDR3 contains 16 residues.

This sequence joins TRBV29-1 and TRBJ2-7, with TRBD1 identical over 9 bases. Looked up from germline, CDR1 is SQVTM and CDR2 is ANQGSEA. The ends lost 2 bases at V and 2 bases at J; junction bases unmatched: 4. The CDR3 length is 14 residues. The CDR3 protein is CSVEHRGPTYEQYF. The DNA for the CDR3 is TGCAGCGTTGAACACAGGGGGCCAACCTACGAGCAGTACTTC.

With respect to this clone: Other DNA sequences in the sample encode the same CDR3. This sequence joins TRBV9 and TRBJ1-1; D possibly corresponds to TRBD1 (6 bases). Looked up from germline, CDR1 is SGDLS and CDR2 is YYNGEE. The CDR3 is 14 amino acids. Deletions cut 0 bases from V and 4 bases from J, with 10 bases between. The CDR3 loop reads CASSVARGGTEAFF. The CDR3 nucleotides are TGTGCCAGCAGCGTAGCCAGGGGAGGCACTGAAGCTTTCTTT.

Written as DNA, the CDR3 is TGCGCCAGCAGTGGCCCTGGCGGGGGAAACACCGGGGAGCTGTTTTTT. It yields the protein CASSGPGGGNTGELFF. The V and J genes are TRBV10-1 and TRBJ2-2; 7 nucleotides agree with TRBD2. J gave up 2 bases and V 4 bases, and 7 bases lay outside the gene matches. The germline V gene encodes CDR1 WNHNN and CDR2 SYGVQD (reference sequence). The CDR3 is 16 residues long.

The J gene is TRBJ1-4, the V gene TRBV10-3; no definite D call. Germline CDR1 and CDR2: ENHRY and SYGVKD. V lost 3 bases, J lost 7 bases, and 12 bases lay in between. This CDR3 contains 14 residues. CDR3 loop: CAISEGGRGEKLFF. CDR3 nucleotides: TGTGCCATCAGTGAAGGAGGCCGAGGTGAAAAACTGTTTTTT.

This clone was detected once. The chain links TRBV2 to TRBJ2-2, with D perhaps matching TRBD1 or TRBD2 (5 bases each). V lost 3 bases to trimming and J lost 5 bases, with 22 bases between them. The CDR3 is 18 amino acids. From germline, CDR1 is SNHLY and CDR2 FYNNEI. In DNA form, the CDR3 reads TGTGCCAGCAGTGATGAGAGGGTAGGGACCAAGACGACCGGGGAGCTGTTTTTT. This translates into CASSDERVGTKTTGELFF.

The chain recombines TRBV19 with TRBJ2-3; a weak D match, TRBD2 (6 bases). The CDR3 covers 15 residues. CDR1 is LNHDA and CDR2 is SQIVND in the germline V gene (reference sequence). The V gene lost 5 bases and the J gene lost 4 bases, with 16 bases spanning the gap. The CDR3 DNA follows: TGTGCCAGTAGTCCACGGGACTCTAAGGCAGATACGCAGTATTTT. This gives the protein CASSPRDSKADTQYF.

The chain couples TRBV27 to TRBJ2-1; D may be TRBD2 (5 bases). The CDR3 loop spans 11 amino acids. From germline, CDR1 is MNHEY and CDR2 SMNVEV (reference sequence). V lost 10 bases and J lost 10, with 14 bases in between. The CDR3 nucleotides are TGTGCCATCCACTACGGGATCGAGCAGTTCTTC. Translating gives CAIHYGIEQFF.

The rearrangement links TRBV29-1 to TRBJ1-2; D possibly corresponds to TRBD1 (6 bases). V lost 6 bases and J 4 bases, leaving 18 bases between the germline ends. This CDR3 has 14 amino acids. CDR1 is SQVTM and CDR2 is ANQGSEA in the germline V gene. DNA for the CDR3: TGCAGCGTAAATCAGGGGATGCTTCTCTATGGCTACACCTTC. Its translation is CSVNQGMLLYGYTF.

J is TRBJ2-7 and V is TRBV6-1; D remains unclear. Germline loops: CDR1 MNHNS, CDR2 SASEGT. The V gene lost 3 bases and the J gene lost 0 bases, with 12 bases spanning the gap. This CDR3 region has 15 residues. The CDR3 protein is CASSEGQRASYEQYF. CDR3 nucleotides: TGTGCCAGCAGTGAGGGCCAAAGGGCCTCCTACGAGCAGTACTTC.

The rearrangement links TRBV5-6 to TRBJ2-1, with TRBD2 matching over 9 bases. In germline, CDR1 is SGHDT, CDR2 YYEEEE. V shed 9 bases, J shed 7 bases, and the junction held 14 bases outside the gene matches. CDR3 size: 15 residues. The CDR3 protein is CATTDLSGSGNEQFF. Written as DNA, the CDR3 is TGTGCCACCACAGACCTTAGCGGGAGTGGGAATGAGCAGTTCTTC. Full variable domain (rest looked up from reference TRBV5-6 and TRBJ2-1): DAGVTQSPTHLIKTRGQQVTLRCSPKSGHDTVSWYQQALGQGPQFIFQYYEEEERQRGNFPDRFSGHQFPNYSSELNVNALLLGDSALYLCATTDLSGSGNEQFFGPGTRLTVL.

The chain joins TRBV11-2 to TRBJ2-7; TRBD2 aligns across 7 bases. The ends lost 4 bases at V and 1 base at J; junction bases unmatched: 4. The CDR3 has 14 residues. Germline V CDR1 and CDR2: SGHAT, FQNNGV. CDR3 bases: TGTGCCAGCAGCTCTCCGGGACTATCCTACGAGCAGTACTTC. It translates to CASSSPGLSYEQYF. The variable domain in full, completed from reference TRBV11-2 and TRBJ2-7, reads EAGVAQSPRYKIIEKRQSVAFWCNPISGHATLYWYQQILGQGPKLLIQFQNNGVVDDSQLPKDRFSAERLKGVDSTLKIQPAKLEDSAVYLCASSSPGLSYEQYFGPGTRLTVT.

The chain carries TRBV19 and TRBJ2-2; 7 bases are shared with TRBD1. Losses at the gene ends were 5 bases for V and 3 bases for J; bases not matched to a gene: 12. The CDR3 contains 17 residues. Germline CDR1 is LNHDA and CDR2 is SQIVND (reference sequence). The CDR3 loop is CASSEHRGLVDTGELFF. The CDR3 region has the DNA TGTGCCAGTAGTGAACACAGGGGTTTGGTAGACACCGGGGAGCTGTTTTTT. The variable domain in full, with the rest retrieved from reference TRBV19 and TRBJ2-2, is DGGITQSPKYLFRKEGQNVTLSCEQNLNHDAMYWYRQDPGQGLRLIYYSQIVNDFQKGDIAEGYSVSREKKESFPLTVTSAQKNPTAFYLCASSEHRGLVDTGELFFGEGSRLTVL.

V usage is TRBV27 and J usage is TRBJ2-7; D may match TRBD1 or TRBD2 (6 bases each). V lost 0 bases and J 6 bases, leaving 9 bases between the germline ends. This CDR3 contains 13 residues. Looked up from germline, CDR1 is MNHEY and CDR2 is SMNVEV (reference sequence). CDR3 protein: CASSLSRGAEQYF. DNA of the CDR3: TGTGCCAGCAGTTTATCGAGGGGGGCCGAGCAGTACTTC.

The rearrangement uses TRBV9 and TRBJ1-6, with 7 bases fitting TRBD1. V lost 0 bases, J lost 6 bases, and 3 bases stayed unmatched. Per the germline V gene, CDR1 is SGDLS and CDR2 is YYNGEE. The CDR3 has 15 residues. CDR3 bases: TGTGCCAGCAGCGTAGAAGGGGGCCTTAATTCACCCCTCCACTTT. Residues: CASSVEGGLNSPLHF.

This chain connects TRBV13 to TRBJ1-2; 9 bases agree with TRBD1. The germline CDR1 and CDR2 sequences are PRHDT and FYEKMQ (reference sequence). The CDR3 loop spans 14 amino acids. V lost 5 bases to trimming and J lost 2 bases; unmatched junction nucleotides: 3. Written as DNA, the CDR3 is TGTGCCAGCAGCATAACAGGGGGCAACTATGGCTACACCTTC. Translation gives CASSITGGNYGYTF.

As concerns this clone: Other DNA sequences in the sample encode the same CDR3. V usage is TRBV7-6 and J usage is TRBJ2-7; the match to TRBD1 covers 8 bases. This CDR3 comprises 14 residues. Germline CDR1 is SGHVS and CDR2 is FNYEAQ. V lost 4 bases, J lost 2 bases, and 4 bases stayed unmatched. CDR3 residues: CASSSGGGAYEQYF. The CDR3 DNA reads as TGTGCCAGCAGCTCAGGGGGCGGCGCCTACGAGCAGTACTTC. The full variable domain, completed using reference TRBV7-6 and TRBJ2-7, is GAGVSQSPRYKVTKRGQDVALRCDPISGHVSLYWYRQALGQGPEFLTYFNYEAQQDKSGLPNDRFSAERPEGSISTLTIQRTEQRDSAMYRCASSSGGGAYEQYFGPGTRLTVT.

This chain joins TRBV6-5 and TRBJ2-1; D possibly uses TRBD1 or TRBD2 (5 bases each). V lost 5 bases to trimming and J lost 6 bases, with 14 bases between them. Germline lookup yields CDR1 MNHEY and CDR2 SVGAGI. This CDR3 is 14 amino acids long. CDR3 amino acids: CASSLGTRGNEQFF. CDR3 sequence (DNA): TGTGCCAGCAGTCTGGGGACCAGAGGCAATGAGCAGTTCTTC.

The chain has TRBV19 and TRBJ2-7; D possibly matches TRBD1 or TRBD2 (5 bases each). V lost 0 bases, J lost 0 bases, and 21 bases lay in between. The germline gives CDR1 LNHDA, CDR2 SQIVND (reference sequence). The CDR3 runs 19 residues. CDR3 region: CASSIDLGWGHRDSYEQYF. CDR3 in DNA: TGTGCCAGTAGTATAGATCTCGGCTGGGGCCACCGGGACTCCTACGAGCAGTACTTC.

The rearrangement uses TRBV4-1 and TRBJ1-5, with unresolved D. The germline gives CDR1 MGHRA, CDR2 YSYEKL. Trimming shortened V by 4 bases and J by 4 bases, and 14 bases separated the two germline ends. The CDR3 loop spans 15 amino acids. CDR3 residues: CASSPEEGRNQPQHF. The CDR3 DNA is TGCGCCAGCAGCCCCGAGGAAGGGAGGAATCAGCCCCAGCATTTT.

The genes are TRBV27 and TRBJ1-2, with 10 bases aligning to TRBD1. Per germline, CDR1 MNHEY and CDR2 SMNVEV (reference sequence). The CDR3 has 15 amino acids. Trimming removed 4 bases from V and 2 bases from J; junction bases left unmatched: 4. The CDR3 DNA follows: TGTGCCAGCAGTTGGGGACAGGGGCACAACTATGGCTACACCTTC. Translating gives CASSWGQGHNYGYTF.

The V call is TRBV4-1, the J call TRBJ2-5; D is perhaps TRBD1 (6 bases). The length of the CDR3 is 12 residues. V gave up 1 base and J gave up 13 bases, with 13 bases separating them. Germline loops: CDR1 MGHRA, CDR2 YSYEKL. CDR3 protein: CASSQGGTSPYF. In DNA, the CDR3 is TGCGCCAGCAGCCAAGGGGGGACATCACCGTACTTC.

As for this clone: The identical CDR3 is also encoded by other nucleotide sequences in the sample. The CDR3 reads CASSPLAYEQYF. CDR3 bases: TGTGCCAGCAGCCCTCTCGCCTACGAGCAGTACTTC. V usage is TRBV7-9 and J usage is TRBJ2-7; D gene uncertain. The CDR3 runs 12 residues. Germline V lookup: CDR1 SEHNR, CDR2 FQNEAQ (reference sequence). Trimming took off 5 bases at V and 2 bases at J, with 7 bases between the two ends.

The rearrangement joins TRBV7-9 to TRBJ1-1; D is uncertain. Germline lookup yields CDR1 SEHNR and CDR2 FQNEAQ (reference sequence). The CDR3 spans 14 residues. Trimming cost V 10 bases and J 0 bases, with 15 bases left between them. DNA of the CDR3: TGTGCCATTTACCCAGGCCGAATGAACACTGAAGCTTTCTTT. Its protein product is CAIYPGRMNTEAFF. Drawing the rest from reference TRBV7-9 and TRBJ1-1, the complete variable domain is DTGVSQNPRHKITKRGQNVTFRCDPISEHNRLYWYRQTLGQGPEFLTYFQNEAQLEKSRLLSDRFSAERPKGSFSTLEIQRTEQGDSAMYLCAIYPGRMNTEAFFGQGTRLTVV.

This chain joins TRBV9 and TRBJ2-7, with 8 bases lining up with TRBD2. The ends lost 3 bases at V and 3 bases at J; junction bases unmatched: 8. Germline V lookup: CDR1 SGDLS, CDR2 YYNGEE. The CDR3 runs to 15 residues. In nucleotides, the CDR3 is TGTGCCAGCAGCGGACAACCCGGGGGGGTCTACGAGCAGTACTTC. Translating gives CASSGQPGGVYEQYF.